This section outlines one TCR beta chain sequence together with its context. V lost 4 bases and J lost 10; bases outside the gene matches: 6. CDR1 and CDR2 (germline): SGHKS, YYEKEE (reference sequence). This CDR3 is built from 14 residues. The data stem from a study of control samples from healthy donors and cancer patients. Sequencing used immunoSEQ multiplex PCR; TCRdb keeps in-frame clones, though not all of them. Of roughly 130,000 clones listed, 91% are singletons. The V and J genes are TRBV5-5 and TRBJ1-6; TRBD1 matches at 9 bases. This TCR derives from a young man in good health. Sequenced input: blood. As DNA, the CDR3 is TGTGCCAGCAGCGCGTGGGACAGGGACTCACCCCTCCACTTT. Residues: CASSAWDRDSPLHF.